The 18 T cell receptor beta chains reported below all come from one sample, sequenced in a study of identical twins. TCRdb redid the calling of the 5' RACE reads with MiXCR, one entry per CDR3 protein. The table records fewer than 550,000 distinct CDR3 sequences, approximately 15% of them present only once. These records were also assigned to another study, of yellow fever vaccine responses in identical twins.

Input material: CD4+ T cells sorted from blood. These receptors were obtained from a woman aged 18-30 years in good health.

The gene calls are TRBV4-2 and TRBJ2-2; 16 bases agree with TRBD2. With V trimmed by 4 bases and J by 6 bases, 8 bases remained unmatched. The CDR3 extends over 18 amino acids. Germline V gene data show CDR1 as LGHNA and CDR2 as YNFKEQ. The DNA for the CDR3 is TGTGCCAGCAGCCCGGGACTAGCGGGGGGGCTTAGTGCCGGGGAGCTGTTTTTT. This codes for CASSPGLAGGLSAGELFF.

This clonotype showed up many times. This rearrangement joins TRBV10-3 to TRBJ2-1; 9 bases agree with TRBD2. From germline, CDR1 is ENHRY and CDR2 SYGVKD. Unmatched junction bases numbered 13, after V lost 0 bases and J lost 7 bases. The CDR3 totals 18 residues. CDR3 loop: CAISESRSGSARRNEQFF. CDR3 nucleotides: TGTGCCATCAGTGAGTCTCGTAGCGGGAGCGCCCGTCGGAATGAGCAGTTCTTC.

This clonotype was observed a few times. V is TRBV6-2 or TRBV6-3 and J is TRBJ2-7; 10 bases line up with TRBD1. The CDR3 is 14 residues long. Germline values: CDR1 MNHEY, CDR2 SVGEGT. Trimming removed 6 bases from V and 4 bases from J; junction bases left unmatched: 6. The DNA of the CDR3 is TGTGCCAGCAGAAGGACAGGGGGGGGATACGAGCAGTACTTC. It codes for CASRRTGGGYEQYF.

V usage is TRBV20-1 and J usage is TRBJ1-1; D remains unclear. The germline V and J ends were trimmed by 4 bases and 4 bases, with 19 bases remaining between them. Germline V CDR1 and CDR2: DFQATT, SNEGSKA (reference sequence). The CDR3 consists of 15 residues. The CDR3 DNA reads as TGCAGTGCTACACAACAGATCCTAGTAGGCACTGAAGCTTTCTTT. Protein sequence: CSATQQILVGTEAFF.

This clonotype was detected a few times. Here the CDR3 DNA reads TGTGCCAGCACTCTGTTGAGGAATCCCCCTTACGAGCAGTACTTC. Its translation: CASTLLRNPPYEQYF. The chain recombines TRBV6-1 with TRBJ2-7; D is uncertain. The length of the CDR3 is 15 residues. Trimming cost V 7 bases and J 4 bases, with 20 bases left between them. Per germline, CDR1 MNHNS and CDR2 SASEGT.

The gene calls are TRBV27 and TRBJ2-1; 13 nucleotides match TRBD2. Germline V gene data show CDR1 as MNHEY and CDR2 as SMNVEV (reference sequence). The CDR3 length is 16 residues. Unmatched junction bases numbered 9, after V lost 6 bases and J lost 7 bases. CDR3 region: CASSRLAGGSQNEQFF. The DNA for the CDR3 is TGTGCCAGCAGCAGACTAGCGGGAGGTAGTCAAAATGAGCAGTTCTTC.

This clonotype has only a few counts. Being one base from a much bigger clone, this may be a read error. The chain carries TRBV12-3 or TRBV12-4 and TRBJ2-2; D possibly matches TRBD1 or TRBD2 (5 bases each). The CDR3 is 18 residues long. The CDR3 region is CACSLARTGTSNTGELFF. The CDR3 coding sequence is TGTGCCTGCAGTTTAGCGCGAACCGGGACCTCGAACACCGGGGAGCTGTTTTTT.

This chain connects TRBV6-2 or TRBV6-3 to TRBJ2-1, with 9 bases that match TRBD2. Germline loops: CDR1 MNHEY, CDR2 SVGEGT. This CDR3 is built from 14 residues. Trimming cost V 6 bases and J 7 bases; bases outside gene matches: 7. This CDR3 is CASRFSGSRNEQFF. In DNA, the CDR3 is TGTGCCAGCAGATTTAGCGGGAGTAGGAATGAGCAGTTCTTC.

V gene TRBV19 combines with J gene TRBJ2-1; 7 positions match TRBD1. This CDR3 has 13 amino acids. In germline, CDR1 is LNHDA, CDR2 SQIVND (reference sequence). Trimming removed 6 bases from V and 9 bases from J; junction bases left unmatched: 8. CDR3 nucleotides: TGTGCCAGTAGCCACGGACAGGTGGGTGAGCAGTTCTTC. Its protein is CASSHGQVGEQFF.

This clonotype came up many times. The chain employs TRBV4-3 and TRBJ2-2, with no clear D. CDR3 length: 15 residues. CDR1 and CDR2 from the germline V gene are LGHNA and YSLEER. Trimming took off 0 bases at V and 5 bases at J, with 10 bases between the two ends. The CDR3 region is CASSQDRSWTGELFF. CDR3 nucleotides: TGCGCCAGCAGCCAAGACAGGTCTTGGACCGGGGAGCTGTTTTTT.

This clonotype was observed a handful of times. The CDR3 region is CSATRQPPAADTQYF. In nucleotides, the CDR3 is TGCAGTGCTACCCGACAGCCTCCCGCGGCAGATACGCAGTATTTT. The chain is built from TRBV20-1 and TRBJ2-3; maybe TRBD1 (5 bases). The germline V and J ends were trimmed by 4 bases and 4 bases, with 18 bases remaining between them. The CDR3 has 15 amino acids. From germline, CDR1 is DFQATT and CDR2 SNEGSKA (reference sequence).

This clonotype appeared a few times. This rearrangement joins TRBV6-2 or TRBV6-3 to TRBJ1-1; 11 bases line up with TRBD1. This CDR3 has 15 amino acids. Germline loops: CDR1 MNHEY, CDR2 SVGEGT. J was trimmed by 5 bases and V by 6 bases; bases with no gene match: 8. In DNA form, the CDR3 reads TGTGCCAGCAGCGATCGGACAGGGGGCAAAACTGAAGCTTTCTTT. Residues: CASSDRTGGKTEAFF.

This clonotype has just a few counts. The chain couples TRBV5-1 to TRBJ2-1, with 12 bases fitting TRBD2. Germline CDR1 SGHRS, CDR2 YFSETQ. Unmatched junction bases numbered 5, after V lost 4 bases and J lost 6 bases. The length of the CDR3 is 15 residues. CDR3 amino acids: CASSRGLAGSNEQFF. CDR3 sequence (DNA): TGCGCCAGCAGCCGAGGACTAGCGGGGTCCAATGAGCAGTTCTTC.

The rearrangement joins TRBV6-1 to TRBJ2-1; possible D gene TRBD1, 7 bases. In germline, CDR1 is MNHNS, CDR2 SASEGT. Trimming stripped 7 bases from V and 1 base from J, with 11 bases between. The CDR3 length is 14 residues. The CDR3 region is CASNPGGSYNEQFF. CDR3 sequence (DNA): TGTGCCAGCAACCCAGGGGGGTCCTACAATGAGCAGTTCTTC.

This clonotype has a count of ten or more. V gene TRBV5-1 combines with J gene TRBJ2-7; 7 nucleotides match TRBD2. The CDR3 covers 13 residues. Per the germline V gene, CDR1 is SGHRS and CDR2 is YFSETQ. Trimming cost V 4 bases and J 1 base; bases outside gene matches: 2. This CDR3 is CASSASGSYEQYF. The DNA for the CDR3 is TGCGCCAGCAGCGCTAGCGGATCCTACGAGCAGTACTTC. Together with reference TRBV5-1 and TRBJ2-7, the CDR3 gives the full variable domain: KAGVTQTPRYLIKTRGQQVTLSCSPISGHRSVSWYQQTPGQGLQFLFEYFSETQRNKGNFPGRFSGRQFSNSRSEMNVSTLELGDSALYLCASSASGSYEQYFGPGTRLTVT.

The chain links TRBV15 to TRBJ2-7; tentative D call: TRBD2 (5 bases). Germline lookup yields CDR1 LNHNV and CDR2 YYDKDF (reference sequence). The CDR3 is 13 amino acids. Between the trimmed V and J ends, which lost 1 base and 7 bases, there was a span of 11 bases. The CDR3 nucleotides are TGTGCCACCAGCAGAGCGGGGTACGGTGAGCAGTACTTC. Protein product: CATSRAGYGEQYF. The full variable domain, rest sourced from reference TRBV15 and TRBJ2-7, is DAMVIQNPRYQVTQFGKPVTLSCSQTLNHNVMYWYQQKSSQAPKLLFHYYDKDFNNEADTPDNFQSRRPNTSFCFLDIRSPGLGDTAMYLCATSRAGYGEQYFGPGTRLTVT.

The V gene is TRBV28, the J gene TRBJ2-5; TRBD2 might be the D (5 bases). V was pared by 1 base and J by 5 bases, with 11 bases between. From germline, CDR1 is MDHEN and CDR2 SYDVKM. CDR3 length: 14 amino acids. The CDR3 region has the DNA TGTGCCAGCAGTTTATTCGGACTGGTGGAGACCCAGTACTTC. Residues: CASSLFGLVETQYF.

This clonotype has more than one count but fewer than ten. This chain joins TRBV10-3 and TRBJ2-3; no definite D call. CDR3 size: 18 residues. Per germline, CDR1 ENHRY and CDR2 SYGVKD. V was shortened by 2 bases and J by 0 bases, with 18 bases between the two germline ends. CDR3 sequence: CAISEEAVPQSSTDTQYF. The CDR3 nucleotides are TGTGCCATCAGTGAGGAGGCGGTCCCCCAATCTAGCACAGATACGCAGTATTTT.